The next 29 T cell receptor beta chains were all read from a single sample in a study of immune evolution from preneoplasia to lung adenocarcinoma. TCRdb's table, derived via immunoSEQ multiplex PCR, lists solely in-frame clones and lacks some. There are around 3,700 clones in the sample; around 85% occur only once, and around 2.2% lies in the top ten. Sequenced input: FFPE invasive lung adenocarcinoma tissue. The receptor source for this set is a person in their fifties with lung adenocarcinoma.

This rearrangement joins TRBV23-1 to TRBJ1-5, with 9 positions matching TRBD1. TRBV23-1 is an open reading frame, and its role is uncertain. This CDR3 has 17 residues. Unmatched junction bases numbered 9, after V lost 6 bases and J lost 0 bases. The CDR3 DNA follows: TGCGCCAGCAGACTTTCAACAGGGGGCTATAGCAATCAGCCCCAGCATTTT. It is translated as CASRLSTGGYSNQPQHF.

The chain links TRBV28 to TRBJ2-7; D uncertain. There are 12 residues in the CDR3. Germline CDR1 MDHEN, CDR2 SYDVKM. V was trimmed by 8 bases and J by 3 bases, leaving 11 bases between them. This CDR3 reads CASARIIYEQYF. In nucleotides, the CDR3 is TGTGCCAGCGCCCGGATTATCTACGAGCAGTACTTC.

The chain uses TRBV7-2 and TRBJ1-2, with TRBD1 matching over 7 bases. Germline assignment: CDR1 SGHTA and CDR2 FQGNSA. The CDR3 consists of 14 residues. With V trimmed by 1 base and J by 5 bases, 4 bases remained unmatched. The CDR3 sequence: CASSLGSGGYGYTF. CDR3 bases: TGTGCCAGCAGCTTAGGTTCAGGGGGGTATGGCTACACCTTC.

CDR3 in DNA: TGTGCCAGCAGCCGGACAGGGGGCTCCTACGAGCAGTACTTC. This gives the protein CASSRTGGSYEQYF. The rearrangement links TRBV11-2 to TRBJ2-7; 10 bases align to TRBD1. Germline loops: CDR1 SGHAT, CDR2 FQNNGV. The CDR3 spans 14 residues. The junction had 1 base not matched to a gene; V was cut back by 5 bases and J by 0 bases.

The genes are TRBV7-9 and TRBJ2-5; D uncertain. CDR1 is SEHNR, CDR2 FQNEAQ, per germline (reference sequence). Trimming took 5 bases from V and 7 from J, leaving 14 bases between them. CDR3 length: 13 residues. CDR3 bases: TGTGCCAGCAGCCTCCCTGGTGGGGTGACCCAGTACTTC. This codes for CASSLPGGVTQYF.

DNA for the CDR3: TGTGCCAGCAGTCTTCAAGGGTCTCCTAATGAGCAGTTCTTC. Protein sequence: CASSLQGSPNEQFF. The rearrangement joins TRBV27 to TRBJ2-1; D is uncertain. In germline, CDR1 is MNHEY, CDR2 SMNVEV (reference sequence). V was trimmed by 5 bases and J by 7 bases, leaving 15 bases between them. CDR3 length: 14 residues.

This clone has only one observation. The chain couples TRBV15 to TRBJ2-3; the match to TRBD1 covers 8 bases. The V segment lost 0 bases and the J segment 1 base; nucleotides outside the gene matches: 3. This CDR3 has 16 amino acids. Germline V gene sequence: CDR1 LNHNV, CDR2 YYDKDF (reference sequence). The CDR3 DNA follows: TGTGCCACCAGCAGAGATGGGGACAGGCGCACAGATACGCAGTATTTT. The encoded protein is CATSRDGDRRTDTQYF.

The chain links TRBV9 to TRBJ2-5; TRBD1 matches 8 bases. V trimming: 3 bases; J trimming: 2 bases; junction bases outside the gene matches: 9. The germline V gene encodes CDR1 SGDLS and CDR2 YYNGEE. This CDR3 region has 16 residues. CDR3 loop: CASSAERQGPQETQYF. The CDR3 region has the DNA TGTGCCAGCAGCGCCGAGAGACAGGGGCCACAAGAGACCCAGTACTTC.

CDR3 DNA: TGCAGTGCTAGGGACCAGGGGCCCCAGCATTTT. Translated, it gives CSARDQGPQHF. The gene calls are TRBV20-1 and TRBJ1-5, with D perhaps TRBD1 (5 bases). Germline assignment: CDR1 DFQATT and CDR2 SNEGSKA (reference sequence). The CDR3 contains 11 residues. V shed 3 bases and J shed 9 bases, with 9 bases lying between them.

The chain combines TRBV4-2 with TRBJ1-2; TRBD1 is a possible D gene (5 bases). This CDR3 contains 13 residues. CDR1 LGHNA and CDR2 YNFKEQ come from the germline V gene. The V end lost 1 base, the J end lost 2 bases, and 5 bases lay between the germline ends. CDR3 in amino acids: CASSQGDNYGYTF. Written as DNA, the CDR3 is TGTGCCAGCAGCCAAGGGGACAACTATGGCTACACCTTC.

In this sample, this clone turned up a few times. J is TRBJ1-5 and V is TRBV11-2, with TRBD1 matching 9 bases. V dropped 0 bases and J dropped 6; count of bases not matched to a gene: 3. Germline assignment: CDR1 SGHAT and CDR2 FQNNGV. This CDR3 contains 15 residues. The CDR3 bases are TGTGCCAGCAGCTTAGAGGACAGGGGTGGTCAGCCCCAGCATTTT. It is translated as CASSLEDRGGQPQHF.

This chain connects TRBV2 to TRBJ1-3; D is perhaps TRBD1 (6 bases). Trimming left V 9 bases short and J 0 bases short, with 12 bases between. The CDR3 extends over 14 amino acids. The germline V gene has CDR1 SNHLY and CDR2 FYNNEI. The CDR3 protein is CARSTGDSGNTIYF. The CDR3 DNA sequence: TGTGCCAGATCGACAGGAGACTCTGGAAACACCATATATTTT.

The V gene is TRBV4-1, the J gene TRBJ2-3, with a weak D call TRBD1 (5 bases). CDR1 MGHRA and CDR2 YSYEKL come from the germline V gene. This CDR3 region has 16 residues. V was cut by 0 bases and J by 6 bases, with 16 bases left in between. The CDR3 spells CASSQDGVGASDTQYF. CDR3 DNA: TGCGCCAGCAGCCAAGATGGGGTAGGGGCAAGTGATACGCAGTATTTT.

J is TRBJ1-2 and V is TRBV5-4; maybe TRBD1 (5 bases). Germline V CDR1 and CDR2: SGHNT, YYREEE (reference sequence). The CDR3 is made up of 16 amino acids. Trimming cost V 4 bases and J 8 bases, with 24 bases left between them. CDR3 DNA sequence: TGTGCCAGCAGCCCACAGACTATGGGGGGTACGGTCGGCTACACCTTC. Translation gives CASSPQTMGGTVGYTF.

This chain connects TRBV27 to TRBJ1-1; TRBD1 matches at 9 bases. J was trimmed by 4 bases and V by 4 bases; bases with no gene match: 4. The V gene's germline CDR1 is MNHEY and CDR2 SMNVEV (reference sequence). The CDR3 sequence is 14 residues long. The CDR3 coding sequence is TGTGCCAGCAGTTCACAGGGGGCGGTCACTGAAGCTTTCTTT. This codes for CASSSQGAVTEAFF.

The chain couples TRBV19 to TRBJ1-1, with a weak D call TRBD1 (6 bases). In germline, CDR1 is LNHDA, CDR2 SQIVND (reference sequence). The ends were cut back, 7 bases at V and 4 bases at J, with 13 bases in the middle. CDR3 size: 13 residues. The CDR3 region is CASTSLQGTEAFF. CDR3 DNA sequence: TGTGCCAGTACCTCCCTACAGGGCACTGAAGCTTTCTTT.

In its sample, this clone was seen a few times. J is TRBJ2-7 and V is TRBV6-1; TRBD2 aligns across 11 bases. This CDR3 has 15 residues. The germline V gene encodes CDR1 MNHNS and CDR2 SASEGT. V gave up 5 bases and J gave up 3 bases; unmatched junction bases: 6. As DNA, the CDR3 is TGTGCCAGCAGTCTCACTAGCGGGGGAAACTACGAGCAGTACTTC. It yields the protein CASSLTSGGNYEQYF.

This chain's CDR3 is CASSSPRGINEKLFF. In nucleotides, the CDR3 is TGTGCCAGCAGTTCCCCGAGGGGGATTAATGAAAAACTGTTTTTT. This rearrangement joins TRBV6-6 to TRBJ1-4, with TRBD1 as a possible D gene (6 bases). Germline CDR1 MNHNY, CDR2 SVGAGI (reference sequence). The CDR3 sequence is 15 residues long. Deletions cut 4 bases from V and 4 bases from J, with 13 bases between.

J is TRBJ1-2 and V is TRBV6-1, with D maybe TRBD1 (6 bases). The germline V gene encodes CDR1 MNHNS and CDR2 SASEGT. The V and J ends lost 6 bases and 2 bases respectively, with 10 bases between them. The CDR3 length is 13 residues. CDR3 sequence reads: CASSVDRNYGYTF. The CDR3 bases are TGTGCCAGCAGCGTTGACAGGAACTATGGCTACACCTTC.

The chain is built from TRBV6-6 and TRBJ2-2; the match to TRBD1 covers 10 bases. Trimming cost V 6 bases and J 5 bases; bases outside gene matches: 9. Germline V gene data show CDR1 as MNHNY and CDR2 as SVGAGI (reference sequence). The CDR3 contains 16 residues. CDR3 in DNA: TGTGCCAGCAGCACCGGGACAGGGGCGGGGACCGGGGAGCTGTTTTTT. Encoded protein: CASSTGTGAGTGELFF.

The V call is TRBV2, the J call TRBJ1-5, with 7 bases lining up with TRBD1. This CDR3 comprises 15 residues. Germline lookup yields CDR1 SNHLY and CDR2 FYNNEI. The V gene end was trimmed by 7 bases and the J gene end by 7 bases; junction bases not matched to a gene: 13. CDR3 bases: TGTGCCAGCACCCTCGACCCAGGGGGGCGACAGCCCCAGCATTTT. It codes for CASTLDPGGRQPQHF.

The rearrangement uses TRBV27 and TRBJ2-1, with unresolved D. V gave up 6 bases and J gave up 6 bases, with 12 bases separating them. Germline CDR1 is MNHEY and CDR2 is SMNVEV (reference sequence). The CDR3 runs to 13 residues. CDR3 region: CASSPTLGNEQFF. The CDR3 DNA follows: TGTGCCAGCAGCCCGACGTTGGGCAATGAGCAGTTCTTC.

V gene TRBV5-1 combines with J gene TRBJ1-2; 10 nucleotides match TRBD1. CDR1 is SGHRS and CDR2 is YFSETQ in the germline V gene. The V and J ends lost 0 bases and 4 bases, in that order; junction bases with no gene match: 0. The CDR3 consists of 14 residues. The CDR3 DNA is TGCGCCAGCAGCTTGGGGGACAGGGGCTATGGCTACACCTTC. As protein: CASSLGDRGYGYTF.

This sequence joins TRBV18 and TRBJ2-7; a weak D match, TRBD1 (6 bases). CDR3 length equals 13 residues. In germline, CDR1 is KGHSH, CDR2 LQKENI. V was pared by 3 bases and J by 2 bases, with 8 bases between. The CDR3 sequence is CASSPGTPYEQYF. CDR3 bases: TGTGCCAGCTCACCGGGGACACCCTACGAGCAGTACTTC.

The CDR3 is CAWSGGQTGSPLHF. CDR3 DNA: TGTGCCTGGAGTGGGGGACAAACAGGGTCACCCCTCCACTTT. The chain uses TRBV30 and TRBJ1-6, with a possible D match to TRBD1 (6 bases). Germline CDR1 and CDR2: GTSNPN and SVGIG (reference sequence). This CDR3 has 14 amino acids. V lost 1 base and J 10 bases, leaving 14 bases between the germline ends.

The V call is TRBV9, the J call TRBJ2-2; no clear D. There are 15 residues in the CDR3. Germline V gene data show CDR1 as SGDLS and CDR2 as YYNGEE. V lost 0 bases, J lost 2 bases, and 8 bases lay in between. The CDR3 nucleotides are TGTGCCAGCAGCGTAGCCGGGCAAAACACCGGGGAGCTGTTTTTT. It specifies CASSVAGQNTGELFF.

The V and J genes are TRBV30 and TRBJ1-1; no firm D call. CDR1 and CDR2 (germline): GTSNPN, SVGIG (reference sequence). Trimming removed 3 bases at V and 2 bases at J, with 16 bases between. This CDR3 contains 15 residues. The chain's CDR3 is CAWSSTQRANTEAFF. CDR3 in DNA: TGTGCCTGGAGCTCGACACAGAGGGCCAACACTGAAGCTTTCTTT.

The rearrangement links TRBV5-1 to TRBJ2-2; the D call may be TRBD1 or TRBD2 (5 bases each). CDR1 is SGHRS and CDR2 is YFSETQ in the germline V gene. Trimming cost V 5 bases and J 2 bases, with 16 bases left between them. The CDR3 is made up of 16 amino acids. The CDR3: CASRAPGTVNTGELFF. The CDR3 DNA follows: TGCGCCAGCAGAGCCCCCGGGACGGTAAACACCGGGGAGCTGTTTTTT.

V usage is TRBV19 and J usage is TRBJ1-2, with TRBD1 matching 8 bases. V lost 4 bases and J lost 4; bases outside the gene matches: 8. Germline V gene lookup returns CDR1 LNHDA and CDR2 SQIVND (reference sequence). This CDR3 spans 15 amino acids. CDR3 nucleotide sequence: TGTGCCAGTAGTAGCCGGACAGGGTGGAGCTATGGCTACACCTTC. It encodes CASSSRTGWSYGYTF.